This T cell receptor beta chain originates from a study of OX40 agonist ivuxolimab in advanced cancers. Generated by immunoSEQ multiplex PCR, the TCRdb table keeps only in-frame clones and is missing some. Found here are roughly 23,000 clones, 75% to 85% of them singletons; the top ten hold roughly 20%. By share, this clone counts as medium-sized (0.01 to 0.1%). Antigen: not known. The junction and the germline gene differ at one end; a read error may be behind it. The CDR3 sequence is 18 residues long. CDR1 is SGHTA and CDR2 is FQGNSA in the germline V gene. Study observations and caveats: Expanded clones belonging to CD8+ T cells outnumbered, on average, those of CD4+. Within 6 weeks, CD4+ and CD8+ blood T cells expanded clonally at 0.1 to 3.0 mg/kg.

V and J are TRBV7-2 and TRBJ2-1; 9 nucleotides match TRBD1. The clonotype was recovered from an adult with an advanced solid tumor such as melanoma, head and neck, liver or kidney cancer. Sequenced here: CD4+ or CD8+ T cells sorted from blood, sampled in a trial of the OX40 agonist ivuxolimab. This chain's CDR3 is CASSIASGTGTLYNEQFF. As DNA, the CDR3 is TGTGCCAGCAGCATAGCCTCCGGGACAGGGACCCTCTACAATGAGCAGTTCTTC.